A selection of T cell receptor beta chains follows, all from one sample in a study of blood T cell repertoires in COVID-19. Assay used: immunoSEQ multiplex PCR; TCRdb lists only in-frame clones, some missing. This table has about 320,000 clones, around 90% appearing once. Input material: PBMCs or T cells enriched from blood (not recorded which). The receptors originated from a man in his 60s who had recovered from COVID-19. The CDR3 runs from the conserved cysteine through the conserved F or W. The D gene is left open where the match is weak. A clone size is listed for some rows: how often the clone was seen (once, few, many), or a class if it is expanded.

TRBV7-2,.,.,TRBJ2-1,CASSLKFGGDSYNEQFF,TGTGCCAGCAGCTTAAAGTTTGGAGGGGACTCCTACAATGAGCAGTTCTTC
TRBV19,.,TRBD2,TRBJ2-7,CASSIRREYEQYF,TGTGCCAGTAGTATACGGCGGGAGTACGAGCAGTACTTC
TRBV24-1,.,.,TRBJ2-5,CATSDSGFTETQYF,TGTGCCACCAGTGATTCCGGTTTCACGGAGACCCAGTACTTC
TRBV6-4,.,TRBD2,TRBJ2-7,CASSAHGTSGRRSYEQYF,TGTGCCAGCAGTGCCCACGGGACTAGCGGACGACGCTCCTACGAGCAGTACTTC
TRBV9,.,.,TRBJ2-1,CASSLTGQAYNEQFF,TGTGCCAGCAGCCTCACAGGGCAGGCCTACAATGAGCAGTTCTTC
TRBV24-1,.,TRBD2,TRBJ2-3,CATADQNRGADTQYF,TGTGCCACCGCTGACCAAAATCGGGGGGCAGATACGCAGTATTTT
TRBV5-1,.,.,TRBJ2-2,CASSPSDSNTGELFF,TGCGCCAGCAGCCCTAGCGACTCCAACACCGGGGAGCTGTTTTTT
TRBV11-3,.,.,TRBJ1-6,CASSSTGRNSPLHF,TGTGCCAGCAGCTCAACAGGGCGGAATTCACCCCTCCACTTT
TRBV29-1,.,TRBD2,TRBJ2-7,CSVVPAGGREQYF,TGCAGCGTTGTTCCAGCGGGAGGGAGGGAGCAGTACTTC
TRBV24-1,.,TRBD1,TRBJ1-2,CATSEEGAGGANGYTF,TGTGCCACCAGTGAGGAAGGGGCAGGGGGCGCCAATGGCTACACCTTC
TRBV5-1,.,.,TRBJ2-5,CASSFPGQETQYF,TGCGCCAGCAGCTTTCCGGGGCAAGAGACCCAGTACTTC
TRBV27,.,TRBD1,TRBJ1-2,CASSLGMTGDYGYTF,TGTGCCAGCAGTTTGGGGATGACAGGGGACTATGGCTACACCTTC
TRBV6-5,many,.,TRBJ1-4,CASSYGGQPNEKLFF,TGTGCCAGCAGCTACGGAGGACAGCCTAATGAAAAACTGTTTTTT
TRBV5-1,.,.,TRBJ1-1,CASSTDTIFEAFF,TGCGCCAGCAGCACTGACACCATCTTTGAAGCTTTCTTT
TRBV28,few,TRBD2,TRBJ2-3,CASSNPGLADTDTQYF,TGTGCCAGCAGTAACCCGGGACTAGCGGACACAGATACGCAGTATTTT
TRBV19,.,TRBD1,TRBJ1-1,CASSGQGNTEAFF,TGTGCCAGCTCCGGACAGGGGAACACTGAAGCTTTCTTT
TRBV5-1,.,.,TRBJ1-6,CASSLAVNSPLHF,TGCGCCAGCAGCCTCGCAGTGAATTCACCCCTCCACTTT
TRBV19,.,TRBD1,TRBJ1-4,CASSPAGQGNEKLFF,TGTGCCAGTAGTCCTGCGGGACAGGGAAATGAAAAACTGTTTTTT
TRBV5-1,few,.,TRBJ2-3,CASSLGHQGTDTQYF,TGCGCCAGCAGCTTGGGCCACCAGGGCACAGATACGCAGTATTTT
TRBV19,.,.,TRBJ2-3,CASSMGTGSPTDTQYF,TGTGCCAGTAGTATGGGCACCGGGAGCCCCACAGATACGCAGTATTTT
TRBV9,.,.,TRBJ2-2,CASSPRPDSLNTGELFF,TGTGCCAGCAGCCCGAGACCGGACAGCTTGAACACCGGGGAGCTGTTTTTT
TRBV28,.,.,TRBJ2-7,CASSLYRDSHEQYF,TGTGCCAGCAGTTTATATCGCGACTCCCACGAGCAGTACTTC
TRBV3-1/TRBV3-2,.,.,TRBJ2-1,CASSLNRNNEQFF,TGTGCCAGCAGCCTAAACAGGAACAATGAGCAGTTCTTC
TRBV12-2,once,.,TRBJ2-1,CASRPRQYNEQFF,TGTGCAAGTCGCCCCAGACAGTACAATGAGCAGTTCTTC
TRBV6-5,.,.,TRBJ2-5,CASRHRGTTETQYF,TGTGCCAGCAGACACCGGGGGACGACAGAGACCCAGTACTTC
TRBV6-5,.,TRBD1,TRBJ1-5,CASRTGTGYNQPQHF,TGTGCCAGCAGGACCGGGACAGGGTACAATCAGCCCCAGCATTTT
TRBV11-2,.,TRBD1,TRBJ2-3,CASSQTTGVSTDTQYF,TGTGCCAGCAGCCAGACGACAGGGGTGAGCACAGATACGCAGTATTTT
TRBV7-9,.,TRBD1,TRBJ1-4,CASSLGQGFNEKLFF,TGTGCCAGCAGCTTAGGACAGGGATTTAATGAAAAACTGTTTTTT
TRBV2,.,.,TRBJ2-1,CASTTRPSSYNEQFF,TGTGCCAGCACGACTAGACCGAGCTCCTACAATGAGCAGTTCTTC
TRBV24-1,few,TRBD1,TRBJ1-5,CATAGTDSNQPQHF,TGTGCCACCGCCGGGACAGATAGCAATCAGCCCCAGCATTTT
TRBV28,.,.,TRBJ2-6,CASSSVRTASGANVLTF,TGTGCCAGCAGTTCGGTTCGGACAGCCTCTGGGGCCAACGTCCTGACTTTC
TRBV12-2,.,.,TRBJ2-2,CASRLYLDGELFF,TGTGCAAGTCGCCTCTACTTAGACGGGGAGCTGTTTTTT
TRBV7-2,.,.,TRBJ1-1,CASSLSQAVNTEAFF,TGTGCCAGCAGCTTAAGTCAGGCCGTGAACACTGAAGCTTTCTTT
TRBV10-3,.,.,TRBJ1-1,CAISESRAGVSTEAFF,TGTGCCATCAGTGAGTCTCGCGCGGGGGTAAGCACTGAAGCTTTCTTT
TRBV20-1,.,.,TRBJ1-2,CSARTGGGYTF,TGCAGTGCTAGGACAGGCGGCGGCTACACCTTC
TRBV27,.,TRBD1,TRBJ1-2,CASSLWGQGAYGYTF,TGTGCCAGCAGTTTATGGGGACAGGGCGCCTATGGCTACACCTTC
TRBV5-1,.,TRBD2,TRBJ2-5,CASSLGLAGGQSKRTQYF,TGCGCCAGCAGCTTGGGACTAGCGGGAGGACAAAGCAAGAGAACCCAGTACTTC
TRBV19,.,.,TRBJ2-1,CASSIAEGLHYNEQFF,TGTGCCAGTAGTATTGCAGAGGGTCTCCACTACAATGAGCAGTTCTTC
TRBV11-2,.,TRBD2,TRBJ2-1,CASSSGLAAYNEQFF,TGTGCCAGCAGCTCTGGACTAGCGGCCTACAATGAGCAGTTCTTC
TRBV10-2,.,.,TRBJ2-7,CASSESRREYEQYF,TGCGCCAGCAGTGAGAGCCGCAGGGAATACGAGCAGTACTTC
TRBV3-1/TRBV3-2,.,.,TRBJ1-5,CASSQGLSNQPQHF,TGTGCCAGCAGCCAGGGACTGAGCAATCAGCCCCAGCATTTT
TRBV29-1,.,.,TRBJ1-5,CSVLLEGTTNQPQHF,TGCAGCGTTTTACTTGAGGGGACTACCAATCAGCCCCAGCATTTT
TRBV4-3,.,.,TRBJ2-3,CASSQGGRTDTQYF,TGCGCCAGCAGCCAAGGGGGGCGCACAGATACGCAGTATTTT
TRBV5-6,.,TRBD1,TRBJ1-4,CASRRTGGDGEKLFF,TGTGCCAGCAGGAGAACAGGGGGCGACGGTGAAAAACTGTTTTTT
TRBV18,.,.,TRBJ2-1,CASSEVRYNEQFF,TGTGCCAGCTCAGAAGTACGGTACAATGAGCAGTTCTTC
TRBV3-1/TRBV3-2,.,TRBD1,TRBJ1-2,CASSRTGGNYGYTF,TGTGCCAGCAGCCGGACAGGGGGTAACTATGGCTACACCTTC
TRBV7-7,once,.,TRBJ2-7,CASSLSLARIDEQYF,TGTGCTAGCAGCTTAAGTCTAGCCAGGATCGACGAGCAGTACTTC
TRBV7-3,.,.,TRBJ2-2,CASSIQPRGNTGELFF,TGTGCCAGCAGCATTCAACCAAGAGGGAACACCGGGGAGCTGTTTTTT
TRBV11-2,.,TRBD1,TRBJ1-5,CASSVGTGGGSDPQHF,TGTGCCAGCAGCGTCGGGACAGGCGGTGGTTCAGACCCCCAGCATTTT
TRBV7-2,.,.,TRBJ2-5,CASSLVGTQYF,TGTGCCAGCAGCTTAGTCGGGACCCAGTACTTC
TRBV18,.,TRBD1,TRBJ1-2,CASSPPGQGAFGYTF,TGTGCCAGCTCACCCCCCGGACAGGGGGCTTTCGGCTACACCTTC
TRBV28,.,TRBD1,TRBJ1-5,CASRPIGQGIGQPQHF,TGTGCCAGCAGACCTATCGGACAGGGGATAGGTCAGCCCCAGCATTTT
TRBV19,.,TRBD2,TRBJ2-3,CASSIGLAGGTDTQYF,TGTGCCAGTAGTATAGGGCTAGCGGGAGGCACAGATACGCAGTATTTT
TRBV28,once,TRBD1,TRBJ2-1,CASSSPGTGYNEQFF,TGTGCCAGCAGTTCCCCCGGGACAGGTTACAATGAGCAGTTCTTC
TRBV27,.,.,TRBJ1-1,CASSEPRGSSAEAFF,TGTGCCAGCAGTGAACCACGGGGATCAAGCGCTGAAGCTTTCTTT
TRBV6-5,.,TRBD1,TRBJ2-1,CASSYYRGNEQFF,TGTGCCAGCAGTTATTACAGGGGCAATGAGCAGTTCTTC